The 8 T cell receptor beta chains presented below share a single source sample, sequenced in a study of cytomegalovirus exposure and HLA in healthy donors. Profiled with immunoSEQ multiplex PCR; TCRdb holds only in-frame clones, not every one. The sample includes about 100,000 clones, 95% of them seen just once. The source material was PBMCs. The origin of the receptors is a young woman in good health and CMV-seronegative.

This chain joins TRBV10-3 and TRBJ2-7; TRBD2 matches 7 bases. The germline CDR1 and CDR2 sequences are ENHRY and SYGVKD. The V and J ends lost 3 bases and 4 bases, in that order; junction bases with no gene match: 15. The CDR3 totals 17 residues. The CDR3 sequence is CAISDPIEAGSSYEQYF. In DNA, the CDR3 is TGTGCCATCAGTGACCCGATCGAAGCGGGGAGTTCGTACGAGCAGTACTTC.

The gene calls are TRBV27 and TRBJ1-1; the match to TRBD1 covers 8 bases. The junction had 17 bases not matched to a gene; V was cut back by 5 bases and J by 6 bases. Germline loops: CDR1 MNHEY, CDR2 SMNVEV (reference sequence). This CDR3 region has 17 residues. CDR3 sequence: CASSNLRDRGEWAEAFF. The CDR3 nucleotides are TGTGCCAGCAGTAATCTCCGAGACAGGGGAGAATGGGCTGAAGCTTTCTTT.

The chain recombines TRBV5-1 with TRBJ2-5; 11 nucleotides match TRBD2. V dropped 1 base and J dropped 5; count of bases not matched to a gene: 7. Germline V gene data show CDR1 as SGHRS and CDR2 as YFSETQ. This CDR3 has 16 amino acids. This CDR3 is CASSLPSGGQGETQYF. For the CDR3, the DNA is TGCGCCAGCAGCTTGCCTAGCGGGGGGCAGGGGGAGACCCAGTACTTC.

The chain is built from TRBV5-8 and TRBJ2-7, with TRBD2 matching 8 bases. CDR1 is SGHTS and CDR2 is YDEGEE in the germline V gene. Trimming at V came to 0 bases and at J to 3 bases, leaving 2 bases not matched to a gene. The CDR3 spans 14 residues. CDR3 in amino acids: CASSLDGGGYEQYF. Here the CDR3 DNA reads TGTGCCAGCAGCTTGGACGGGGGGGGCTACGAGCAGTACTTC.

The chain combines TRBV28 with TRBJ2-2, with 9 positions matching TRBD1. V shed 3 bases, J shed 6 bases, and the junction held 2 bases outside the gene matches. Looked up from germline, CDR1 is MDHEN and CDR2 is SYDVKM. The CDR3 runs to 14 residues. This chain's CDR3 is CASSFDRGSGELFF. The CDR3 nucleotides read TGTGCCAGCAGTTTTGACAGGGGGTCCGGGGAGCTGTTTTTT.

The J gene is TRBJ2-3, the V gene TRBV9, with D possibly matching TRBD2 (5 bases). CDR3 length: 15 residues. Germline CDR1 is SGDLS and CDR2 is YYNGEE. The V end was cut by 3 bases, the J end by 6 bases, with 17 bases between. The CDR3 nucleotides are TGTGCCAGCAGCGGTCGAGGCGGCCCGGGGGATACGCAGTATTTT. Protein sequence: CASSGRGGPGDTQYF.

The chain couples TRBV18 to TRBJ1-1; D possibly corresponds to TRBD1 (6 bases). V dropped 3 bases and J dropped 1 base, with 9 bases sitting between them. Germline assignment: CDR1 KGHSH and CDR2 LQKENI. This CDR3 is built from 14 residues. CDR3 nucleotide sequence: TGTGCCAGCTCACCGACAGGCCAGAACACTGAAGCTTTCTTT. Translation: CASSPTGQNTEAFF.

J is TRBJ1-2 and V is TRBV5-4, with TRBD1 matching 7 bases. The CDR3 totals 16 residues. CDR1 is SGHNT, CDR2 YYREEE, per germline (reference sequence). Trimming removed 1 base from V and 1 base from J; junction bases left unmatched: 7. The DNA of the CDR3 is TGTGCCAGCAGCTTGCAAAGAACAGGGGATAACTATGGCTACACCTTC. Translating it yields CASSLQRTGDNYGYTF.